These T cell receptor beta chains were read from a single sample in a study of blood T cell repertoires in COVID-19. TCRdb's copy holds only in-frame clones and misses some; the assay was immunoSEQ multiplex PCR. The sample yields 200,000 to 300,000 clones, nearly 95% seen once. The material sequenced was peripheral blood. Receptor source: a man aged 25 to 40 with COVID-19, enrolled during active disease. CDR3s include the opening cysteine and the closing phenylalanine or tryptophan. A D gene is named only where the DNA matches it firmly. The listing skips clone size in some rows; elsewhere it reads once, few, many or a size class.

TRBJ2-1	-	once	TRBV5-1	CASSLGRDEQFF	TGCGCCAGCAGCTTGGGCAGGGATGAGCAGTTCTTC
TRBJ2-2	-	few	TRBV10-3	CATADGSSNTGELFF	TGTGCCACCGCCGACGGGAGTTCGAACACCGGGGAGCTGTTTTTT
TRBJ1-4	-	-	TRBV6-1	CASSEGSFNEKLFF	TGTGCCAGCAGTGAGGGCAGCTTTAATGAAAAACTGTTTTTT
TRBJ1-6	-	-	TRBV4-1	CASRPQGSIDNSPLHF	TGCGCCAGCAGGCCACAGGGAAGCATCGATAATTCACCCCTCCACTTT
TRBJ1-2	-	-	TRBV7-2	CASSLAPGSNYGYTF	TGTGCCAGCAGCTTGGCCCCGGGTTCTAACTATGGCTACACCTTC
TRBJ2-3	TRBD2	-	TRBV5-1	CASSGLGLETDTQYF	TGCGCCAGCAGCGGGTTGGGACTAGAAACAGATACGCAGTATTTT
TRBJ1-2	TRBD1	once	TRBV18	CASSPSGQGARFPWNYGYTF	TGTGCCAGCTCACCCTCCGGACAGGGGGCGCGGTTCCCCTGGAACTATGGCTACACCTTC
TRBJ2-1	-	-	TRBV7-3	CASSLTWAGVDEQFF	TGTGCCAGCAGCTTAACTTGGGCAGGGGTTGATGAGCAGTTCTTC
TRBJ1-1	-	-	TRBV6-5	CASGRGNTEAFF	TGTGCCAGCGGCCGGGGGAACACTGAAGCTTTCTTT
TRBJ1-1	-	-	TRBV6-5	CASSPLDSPYTEAFF	TGTGCCAGCAGTCCCCTTGACAGCCCTTACACTGAAGCTTTCTTT
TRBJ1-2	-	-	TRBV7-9	CASSLNAQTYGYTF	TGTGCCAGCAGCTTAAATGCGCAGACTTATGGCTACACCTTC
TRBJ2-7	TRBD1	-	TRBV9	CASSAPGTGAYEQYF	TGTGCCAGCAGCGCACCTGGGACAGGAGCGTACGAGCAGTACTTC
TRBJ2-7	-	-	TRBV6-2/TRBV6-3	CASSYSILAAEQYF	TGTGCCAGCAGTTACTCGATCCTAGCTGCCGAGCAGTACTTC
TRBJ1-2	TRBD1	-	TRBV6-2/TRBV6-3	CASSLTGGGGYTF	TGTGCCAGCAGTCTAACAGGGGGAGGTGGCTACACCTTC
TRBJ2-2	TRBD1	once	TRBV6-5	CASRRDSGTGELFF	TGTGCCAGCAGAAGGGACAGCGGCACCGGGGAGCTGTTTTTT
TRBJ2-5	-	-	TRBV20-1	CSASTSVGDGTQYF	TGCAGTGCTAGTACCTCCGTGGGAGACGGGACCCAGTACTTC
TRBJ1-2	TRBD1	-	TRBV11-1	CASSSTGTYGYTF	TGTGCCAGCAGCTCGACAGGGACCTATGGCTACACCTTC
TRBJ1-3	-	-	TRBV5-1	CASSLLQGLSGNTIYF	TGCGCCAGCAGCTTGTTACAGGGCCTCTCTGGAAACACCATATATTTT
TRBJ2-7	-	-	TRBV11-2	CASTGTGNYEQYF	TGTGCCAGTACCGGCACAGGGAACTACGAGCAGTACTTC
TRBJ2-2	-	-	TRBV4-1	CASSRLPGTGELFF	TGCGCCAGCAGCCGGCTTCCGGGAACCGGGGAGCTGTTTTTT
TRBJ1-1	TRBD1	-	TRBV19	CASRTGPGTEAFF	TGTGCCAGTAGGACAGGGCCAGGGACTGAAGCTTTCTTT
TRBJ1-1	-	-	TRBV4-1	CASSPGDGGARMNTEAFF	TGCGCCAGCAGCCCGGGGGACGGAGGGGCGCGGATGAACACTGAAGCTTTCTTT
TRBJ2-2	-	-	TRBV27	CASSLSWTANTGELFF	TGTGCCAGCAGTTTATCGTGGACAGCGAACACCGGGGAGCTGTTTTTT
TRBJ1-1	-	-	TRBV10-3	CAISESGVRWNTEAFF	TGTGCCATCAGTGAGTCCGGAGTGCGGTGGAACACTGAAGCTTTCTTT
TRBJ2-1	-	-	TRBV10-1	CASSGRRGSYNEQFF	TGCGCCAGCAGTGGCCGGCGGGGTTCCTACAATGAGCAGTTCTTC
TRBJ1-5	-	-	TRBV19	CASSVGHNSNQPQHF	TGTGCCAGTAGCGTGGGACATAATAGCAATCAGCCCCAGCATTTT
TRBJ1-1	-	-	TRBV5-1	CASSSRQELNTEAFF	TGCGCCAGCAGCTCCCGACAGGAGTTGAACACTGAAGCTTTCTTT
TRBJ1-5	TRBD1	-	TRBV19	CASRGFGQVVSSNQPQHF	TGTGCCAGTAGGGGGTTCGGACAGGTTGTTTCTAGCAATCAGCCCCAGCATTTT
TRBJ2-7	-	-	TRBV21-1	CASSKLQDATYEQYF	TGTGCCAGCAGCAAGTTGCAGGATGCCACCTACGAGCAGTACTTC
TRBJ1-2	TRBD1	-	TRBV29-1	CSVGNQGARGYTF	TGCAGCGTTGGGAATCAGGGGGCGCGAGGCTACACCTTC
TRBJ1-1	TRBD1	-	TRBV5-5	CASSFTTGDTEAFF	TGTGCCAGCAGCTTTACAACAGGGGACACTGAAGCTTTCTTT
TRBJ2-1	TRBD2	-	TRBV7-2	CASSSTSGGYNEQFF	TGTGCCAGCAGCTCCACTAGCGGGGGATACAATGAGCAGTTCTTC
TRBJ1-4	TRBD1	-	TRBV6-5	CASLKGGFGEKLFF	TGTGCCAGCTTAAAAGGGGGCTTTGGGGAAAAACTGTTTTTT
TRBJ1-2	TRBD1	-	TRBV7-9	CASSLGQGDGYTF	TGTGCCAGCAGCTTAGGACAGGGGGATGGCTACACCTTC
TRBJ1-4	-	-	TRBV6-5	CASEAGWNEKLFF	TGTGCCAGTGAGGCGGGGTGGAATGAAAAACTGTTTTTT
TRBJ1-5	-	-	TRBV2	CASSPQTGIDQPQHF	TGTGCCAGCAGTCCTCAGACAGGCATAGATCAGCCCCAGCATTTT
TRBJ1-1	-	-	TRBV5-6	CASSSGVEAFF	TGTGCCAGCAGCTCAGGGGTTGAAGCTTTCTTT
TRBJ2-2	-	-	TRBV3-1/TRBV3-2	CASSLGASLLRELFF	TGTGCCAGCAGCCTGGGGGCAAGTTTGCTGAGGGAGCTGTTTTTT
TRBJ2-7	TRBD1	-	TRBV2	CASSEMGTGGGEQYF	TGTGCCAGCAGTGAAATGGGGACAGGGGGGGGCGAGCAGTACTTC
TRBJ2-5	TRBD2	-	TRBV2	CASSDLAGTMGTQYF	TGTGCCAGCAGTGATTTAGCGGGGACGATGGGGACCCAGTACTTC
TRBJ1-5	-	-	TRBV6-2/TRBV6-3	CASSLAGQPQHF	TGTGCCAGCAGTTTGGCGGGTCAGCCCCAGCATTTT